This T cell receptor beta chain is drawn from a study of blood T cell repertoires in COVID-19. The CDR3 is 16 amino acids. Germline V gene lookup returns CDR1 SGHAT and CDR2 FQDESV (reference sequence). Trimming left V 1 base short and J 0 bases short, with 10 bases between. TCRdb keeps only in-frame clones here, not all; method: immunoSEQ multiplex PCR. The table has about 160,000 clones, 70% to 90% seen once. The chain has TRBV11-1 and TRBJ2-1; possible D gene TRBD1, 6 bases. The sequence came from a man between 35 and 55 years old with acute or convalescent COVID-19. The source material was peripheral blood. In DNA, the CDR3 is TGTGCCAGCAGCTTAGACGTCAGGGGCTCCTACAATGAGCAGTTCTTC. It encodes CASSLDVRGSYNEQFF.